This T cell receptor beta chain derives from a study of cytomegalovirus exposure and HLA in healthy donors. The CDR3 length is 14 residues. Trimming at V came to 4 bases and at J to 2 bases, leaving 4 bases not matched to a gene. Per germline, CDR1 SGHNT and CDR2 YENEEA. PCR amplification relied on 60 Vbeta primers (plus 13 Jbeta primers). Sequenced by immunoSEQ multiplex PCR; TCRdb stores in-frame clones only, minus some. The sample records under 200,000 clones, around 79% being singletons. In this sample, this clone turned up a few times. Its antigen remains unknown. Study observations and caveats: HLA alleles showed associations with some 15,000 TCR beta sequences in a later analysis, at a 0.05 false discovery rate.

The chain links TRBV11-3 to TRBJ1-1; 7 nucleotides align to TRBD1. Sequencing was done on a sample of PBMCs. This clonotype originated in a female donor in good health and CMV-seronegative. CDR3 coding DNA: TGTGCCAGCAGCTGGGACAGCACTAACACTGAAGCTTTCTTT. Residues: CASSWDSTNTEAFF.